These T cell receptor beta chains were read from a single sample in a study of shared clonotypes between healthy human individuals. Profiling relied on immunoSEQ multiplex PCR, and the TCRdb table lists in-frame clones only, not all of them. The sample carries some 1.1 million clones, approximately 80% recorded once. Sequencing was performed on memory CD4+ T cells from PBMCs. These receptors were obtained from a man aged 18 to 30 in good health. Some clones in this sample may be carry-over from other donors' samples. The conserved cysteine and the conserved F or W are not part of the CDR3 here.

v_gene: TRBV18; j_gene: TRBJ1-5; CDR3aa: ASSDRAQREPQH
v_gene: TRBV10-3; j_gene: TRBJ2-3; CDR3aa: AISEGADTQY
v_gene: TRBV10-3; j_gene: TRBJ2-5; CDR3aa: AIRDYQQETQY
v_gene: TRBV14; j_gene: TRBJ2-1; CDR3aa: ASSHLDRPYGGEQF
v_gene: TRBV5-4; j_gene: TRBJ2-1; CDR3aa: ASSLRAGASYNEQF
v_gene: TRBV11-2; j_gene: TRBJ1-2; CDR3aa: ASSLVRGQGYT
v_gene: TRBV28; j_gene: TRBJ1-1; CDR3aa: ASSLGRRLNTEAF
v_gene: TRBV18; j_gene: TRBJ2-3; CDR3aa: ASSPLSGQEGSDTQY
v_gene: TRBV28; j_gene: TRBJ1-5; CDR3aa: ASSPVRGRPQH
v_gene: TRBV7-6; j_gene: TRBJ2-3; CDR3aa: ASSVYTDTQY
v_gene: TRBV28; j_gene: TRBJ1-1; CDR3aa: ASSLSPLLSTGKGTEAF
v_gene: TRBV4-1; j_gene: TRBJ2-5; CDR3aa: ASSQAITETQY
v_gene: TRBV9; j_gene: TRBJ2-2; CDR3aa: ASSVTGANTGELF
v_gene: TRBV18; j_gene: TRBJ2-2; CDR3aa: ASSPPTGGTGELF
v_gene: TRBV5-1; j_gene: TRBJ2-6; CDR3aa: ASSVDPSGANVLT
v_gene: TRBV19; j_gene: TRBJ1-4; CDR3aa: ASSIASGSNEKLF
v_gene: TRBV11-2; j_gene: TRBJ2-5; CDR3aa: ASSLYTSWGETQY